These T cell receptor beta chains were read from a single sample in a study of T cell repertoires in cytomegalovirus infection. One entry per CDR3 protein results from TCRdb running MiXCR on the reads. Altogether hundreds of thousands of distinct CDR3 sequences are present, roughly 34% being singletons, with the ten largest covering roughly a sixth. The antigens of these receptors remain unknown. The sample was cultured PBMCs, taken from culture after CMV antigen stimulation. These receptors were taken from a human donor in good health (CMV status not recorded). Some clones in this sample may be carry-over from other donors' samples. Both conserved end residues are part of each CDR3. The order of the fields is D gene, V gene, J gene, clone size, CDR3 protein, CDR3 DNA. D genes are given only for firm matches. Not all rows give a size; the values are once, few, many and, for expanded clones, a class.

-	TRBV2	TRBJ2-2	-	CASTTRRLTGELFF	TGTGCCAGCACGACCCGTAGGCTTACAGGGGAGCTGTTTTTT
-	TRBV18	TRBJ1-1	-	CASSIAGARDTEAFF	TGTGCCAGCTCAATCGCAGGGGCGAGGGACACTGAAGCTTTCTTT
TRBD1	TRBV28	TRBJ2-5	-	CASSSIRPGQGQETQYF	TGTGCCAGCAGTTCCATCCGACCGGGACAGGGTCAAGAGACCCAGTACTTC
TRBD2	TRBV5-1	TRBJ2-1	-	CASSLTSGGNEQFF	TGCGCCAGCAGCTTGACTAGCGGTGGCAATGAGCAGTTCTTC
TRBD1	TRBV7-2	TRBJ2-7	few	CASSLMTGEFEQYF	TGTGCCAGCAGCTTAATGACAGGGGAGTTCGAGCAGTACTTC
-	TRBV12-3/TRBV12-4	TRBJ2-5	-	CASSLSPSSPDLEEETQYF	TGTGCCAGCAGTTTGAGTCCTAGCTCGCCCGACTTGGAGGAAGAGACCCAGTACTTC
TRBD2	TRBV6-2/TRBV6-3	TRBJ2-1	-	CASSQGRAGGPAEQFF	TGTGCCAGCAGCCAGGGTCGGGCGGGAGGGCCGGCGGAGCAGTTCTTC
-	TRBV6-2/TRBV6-3	TRBJ1-1	-	CASNPRNTEAFF	TGTGCCAGCAACCCTCGAAACACTGAAGCTTTCTTT
TRBD2	TRBV11-2	TRBJ2-1	-	CASRSGTSNNEQFF	TGTGCCAGCAGGTCCGGGACTAGTAACAATGAGCAGTTCTTC
TRBD1	TRBV20-1	TRBJ2-3	few	CSARYRGSTDTQYF	TGCAGTGCTAGATACAGGGGGAGCACAGATACGCAGTATTTT